This passage covers 8 T cell receptor beta chains from one sample sequenced in a study of control samples from healthy donors and cancer patients. Method: immunoSEQ multiplex PCR; TCRdb's copy keeps in-frame clones and lacks some. The sample consists of approximately 230,000 clones, about four fifths of them appearing once. The sequenced sample was PBMCs. The source is a woman aged 55-69 years with lung cancer.

This clone was recorded a few times. This chain joins TRBV4-2 and TRBJ1-3, with D hard to call. The germline V gene has CDR1 LGHNA and CDR2 YNFKEQ. The CDR3 runs 16 residues. Between the trimmed V and J ends, which lost 5 bases and 0 bases, there was a span of 14 bases. This CDR3 reads CASSFRTSLSGNTIYF. CDR3 in DNA: TGTGCCAGCAGCTTTCGGACCTCACTCTCTGGAAACACCATATATTTT.

This chain connects TRBV6-2 or TRBV6-3 to TRBJ2-3; 7 bases line up with TRBD2. Looked up from germline, CDR1 is MNHEY and CDR2 is SVGEGT. The CDR3 is 18 residues long. J lost 6 bases, V lost 2 bases, and 17 bases had no gene match. The CDR3 DNA reads TGTGCCAGCAGTTACCCCCCCCCGGGGGAGGGCCCGGAGGATACGCAGTATTTT. This codes for CASSYPPPGEGPEDTQYF.

This clone has more than one count but fewer than ten. This chain joins TRBV3-1 (or the pseudogene TRBV3-2) and TRBJ2-7, with D unclear. The CDR3 runs to 14 residues. Germline CDR1 is LGHDT and CDR2 is YNNKEL (reference sequence). The V end lost 6 bases, the J end lost 6 bases, and 18 bases lay between the germline ends. The CDR3 spells CASSPFYRGGEQYF. CDR3 sequence (DNA): TGTGCCAGCAGTCCCTTTTACAGAGGCGGCGAGCAGTACTTC.

CDR3: CASSPTGAGNQPQHF. The CDR3 DNA is TGCGCCAGCAGCCCCACGGGGGCGGGTAATCAGCCCCAGCATTTT. J is TRBJ1-5 and V is TRBV5-1; weak D call: TRBD1 (6 bases). Trimming took off 4 bases at V and 4 bases at J, with 15 bases between the two ends. This CDR3 region has 15 residues. Germline V gives CDR1 SGHRS, CDR2 YFSETQ. The variable domain in full, with the rest retrieved from reference TRBV5-1 and TRBJ1-5, is KAGVTQTPRYLIKTRGQQVTLSCSPISGHRSVSWYQQTPGQGLQFLFEYFSETQRNKGNFPGRFSGRQFSNSRSEMNVSTLELGDSALYLCASSPTGAGNQPQHFGDGTRLSIL.

The chain uses TRBV29-1 and TRBJ2-7, with 7 bases fitting TRBD2. Per germline, CDR1 SQVTM and CDR2 ANQGSEA. V shed 4 bases, J shed 2 bases, and the junction held 2 bases outside the gene matches. This CDR3 has 12 residues. CDR3 sequence: CSVGGGTYEQYF. The DNA for the CDR3 is TGCAGCGTTGGGGGAGGGACCTACGAGCAGTACTTC.

The chain uses TRBV2 and TRBJ2-3; 9 bases are shared with TRBD1. Germline V gene data show CDR1 as SNHLY and CDR2 as FYNNEI. The CDR3 runs 14 residues. V lost 3 bases and J lost 3; bases outside the gene matches: 1. This chain's CDR3 is CASSDDRGTDTQYF. CDR3 nucleotides: TGTGCCAGCAGTGACGACAGGGGGACAGATACGCAGTATTTT. The full variable domain, with the rest looked up from reference TRBV2 and TRBJ2-3, is EPEVTQTPSHQVTQMGQEVILRCVPISNHLYFYWYRQILGQKVEFLVSFYNNEISEKSEIFDDQFSVERPDGSNFTLKIRSTKLEDSAMYFCASSDDRGTDTQYFGPGTRLTVL.

This clone has just one count. V usage is TRBV12-3 or TRBV12-4 and J usage is TRBJ1-1; D is undetermined. The CDR3 length is 13 residues. Trimming took 6 bases from V and 4 from J, leaving 12 bases between them. CDR3 DNA sequence: TGTGCCAGCAGCACCCAACAGCGCACTGAAGCTTTCTTT. This translates into CASSTQQRTEAFF.

The chain links TRBV27 to TRBJ2-5; D gene uncertain. V was clipped by 2 bases and J by 1 base, with 5 bases between them. Germline CDR1 MNHEY, CDR2 SMNVEV (reference sequence). The CDR3 spans 13 residues. The CDR3 DNA reads TGTGCCAGCAGTTTAGAGCCCCAAGAGACCCAGTACTTC. It codes for CASSLEPQETQYF.